Below are 13 T cell receptor beta chains sequenced from a single sample in a study of cytomegalovirus exposure and HLA in healthy donors. The PCR ran on 60 Vbeta and 13 Jbeta primers. The table came from immunoSEQ multiplex PCR; TCRdb's copy has only in-frame clones and leaves some out. The sample includes more than 85,000 clones, more than 75% of them seen just once. The material sequenced was PBMCs. These receptors were taken from a woman in her 50s in good health and CMV-seropositive.

The chain employs TRBV5-1 and TRBJ1-2; unclear D gene. Trimming cost V 5 bases and J 8 bases, with 19 bases left between them. Germline V lookup: CDR1 SGHRS, CDR2 YFSETQ. The CDR3 has 14 residues. CDR3 coding DNA: TGCGCCAGCAGACCAGAGACGGGGAGGGAGGGCTACACCTTC. It encodes CASRPETGREGYTF.

The chain joins TRBV6-6 to TRBJ2-3; 13 bases fit TRBD2. This CDR3 has 16 residues. The germline CDR1 and CDR2 sequences are MNHNY and SVGAGI (reference sequence). Germline trimming cut 6 bases from V and 8 bases from J; bases unmatched to any gene: 11. In DNA form, the CDR3 reads TGTGCCAGCAGACCAGGACTAGCGGGAGCTGGGGGTACGCAGTATTTT. This sequence encodes CASRPGLAGAGGTQYF.

In the case of this clone: Other nucleotide sequences in the sample specify the same CDR3. This sequence joins TRBV18 and TRBJ1-1, with D possibly TRBD1 on 5 matching bases. V was pared by 6 bases and J by 1 base, with 9 bases between. Germline V CDR1 and CDR2: KGHSH, LQKENI. CDR3 length: 13 amino acids. In DNA form, the CDR3 reads TGTGCCAGCTCCCCCCAGGGGAACACTGAAGCTTTCTTT. Translating gives CASSPQGNTEAFF.

A single count supports this clone. The chain couples TRBV11-3 to TRBJ1-1, with no clear D. Trimming cost V 1 base and J 0 bases, with 3 bases left between them. Germline-derived CDR1 and CDR2 are SGHNT and YENEEA. The length of the CDR3 is 13 residues. Written as DNA, the CDR3 is TGTGCCAGCAGCTTAGGAGTGAACACTGAAGCTTTCTTT. Translating it yields CASSLGVNTEAFF.

This chain joins TRBV6-5 and TRBJ2-2; possibly TRBD1 for D (6 bases). Trimming removed 1 base from V and 4 bases from J, with 13 bases in between. This CDR3 region has 16 residues. Looked up from germline, CDR1 is MNHEY and CDR2 is SVGAGI. This chain's CDR3 is CASSYLVGASTGELFF. The CDR3 coding sequence is TGTGCCAGCAGTTACTTAGTGGGGGCGAGCACCGGGGAGCTGTTTTTT.

The genes are TRBV5-6 and TRBJ2-1, with a possible D match to TRBD2 (6 bases). Germline V gene data show CDR1 as SGHDT and CDR2 as YYEEEE. The CDR3 totals 16 residues. V dropped 4 bases and J dropped 1 base, with 15 bases sitting between them. The chain's CDR3 is CASSPRPSESYNEQFF. CDR3 nucleotide sequence: TGTGCCAGCAGCCCCCGCCCTAGCGAATCCTACAATGAGCAGTTCTTC.

This clone was detected once. In nucleotides, the CDR3 is TGCGCCAGCAGCCAAACCAAACTAGCGGGAGTCGGAAATGAGCAGTTCTTC. Its translation: CASSQTKLAGVGNEQFF. The chain uses TRBV4-1 and TRBJ2-1, with TRBD2 matching 11 bases. Germline CDR1 is MGHRA and CDR2 is YSYEKL. Losses at the gene ends were 2 bases for V and 7 bases for J; bases not matched to a gene: 10. The CDR3 length is 17 residues.

The CDR3 DNA sequence: TGCGCCAGCAGTCAATCCTACAGGGTAGGGAATGATAATTCACCCCTCCACTTT. It specifies CASSQSYRVGNDNSPLHF. The rearrangement uses TRBV23-1 and TRBJ1-6; TRBD1 is a possible D gene (6 bases). TRBV23-1 is designated an ORF whose function remains uncertain. This CDR3 is built from 18 residues. V lost 0 bases and J lost 5, with 17 bases in between.

This rearrangement joins TRBV30 to TRBJ1-1; 8 bases agree with TRBD1. With V trimmed by 1 base and J by 4 bases, 8 bases remained unmatched. CDR1 and CDR2 from the germline V gene are GTSNPN and SVGIG (reference sequence). The CDR3 totals 15 residues. This CDR3 is CAWSALGQGATEAFF. The CDR3 region has the DNA TGTGCCTGGAGTGCCCTGGGTCAGGGGGCCACTGAAGCTTTCTTT.

V usage is TRBV30 and J usage is TRBJ1-1; 7 bases fit TRBD1. Unmatched junction bases numbered 4, after V lost 5 bases and J lost 1 base. Germline V gene sequence: CDR1 GTSNPN, CDR2 SVGIG (reference sequence). The CDR3 has 13 residues. Here the CDR3 reads CAWDRDRNTEAFF. The CDR3 coding sequence is TGTGCCTGGGATAGGGACAGGAACACTGAAGCTTTCTTT.

The CDR3 DNA follows: TGTGCCAGCAGCGTCGGGGGTTCGAACACCGGGGAGCTGTTTTTT. This sequence encodes CASSVGGSNTGELFF. The chain has TRBV9 and TRBJ2-2; D possibly corresponds to TRBD2 (6 bases). CDR1 and CDR2 (germline): SGDLS, YYNGEE. Trimming shortened V by 2 bases and J by 0 bases, and 8 bases separated the two germline ends. The CDR3 consists of 15 residues.

This clone was found a few times. The chain employs TRBV19 and TRBJ2-7, with D maybe TRBD1 (6 bases). The length of the CDR3 is 13 residues. Germline assignment: CDR1 LNHDA and CDR2 SQIVND (reference sequence). Trimming pared 6 bases from V and 3 bases from J, leaving 12 bases between. Here the CDR3 reads CASRLGADYEQYF. In DNA, the CDR3 is TGTGCCAGTAGGCTGGGGGCGGACTACGAGCAGTACTTC.

The rearrangement links TRBV4-2 to TRBJ2-7; 9 bases map to TRBD1. CDR3 length: 14 residues. The V gene's germline CDR1 is LGHNA and CDR2 YNFKEQ. Losses at the gene ends were 1 base for V and 4 bases for J; bases not matched to a gene: 2. CDR3 residues: CASSQVGTGYEQYF. CDR3 DNA sequence: TGTGCCAGCAGCCAAGTAGGGACAGGGTACGAGCAGTACTTC.